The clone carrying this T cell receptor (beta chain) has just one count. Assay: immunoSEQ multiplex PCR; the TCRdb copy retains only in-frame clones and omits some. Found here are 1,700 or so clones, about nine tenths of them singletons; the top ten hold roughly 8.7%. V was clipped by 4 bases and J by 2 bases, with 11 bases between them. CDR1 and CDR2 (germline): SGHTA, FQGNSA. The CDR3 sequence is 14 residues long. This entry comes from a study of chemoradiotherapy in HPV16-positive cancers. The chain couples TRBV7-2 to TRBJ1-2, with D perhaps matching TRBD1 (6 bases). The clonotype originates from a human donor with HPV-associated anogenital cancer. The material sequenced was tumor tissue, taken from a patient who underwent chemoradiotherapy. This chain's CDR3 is CASSSDRRNYGYTF. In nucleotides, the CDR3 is TGTGCCAGCAGCTCGGACAGACGAAACTATGGCTACACCTTC.